The next 28 T cell receptor beta chains were all read from a single sample in a study of CD8 T cells in ankylosing spondylitis. Via MiXCR, TCRdb re-called the 5' RACE reads, giving one row per CDR3 protein. The sample includes about 280,000 distinct CDR3 sequences, around 18% of them seen just once. The sequencing input was blood, either unsorted or a sorted T cell fraction (not recorded which). These receptor sequences come from a male donor with ankylosing spondylitis or in good health (not recorded which).

This clonotype was recorded many times. The J gene is TRBJ2-7, the V gene TRBV28; no reliable D call. V lost 5 bases to trimming and J lost 1 base, with 12 bases between them. The CDR3 totals 14 residues. Germline V CDR1 and CDR2: MDHEN, SYDVKM. The CDR3 nucleotides are TGTGCCAGCAGTCTCCAACAGAATTCCTACGAGCAGTACGTC. Its protein product is CASSLQQNSYEQYV.

V is TRBV20-1 and J is TRBJ1-1; 10 bases align to TRBD1. The CDR3 is made up of 16 amino acids. Trimming took 3 bases from V and 4 from J; bases not matched to a gene: 11. Germline V lookup: CDR1 DFQATT, CDR2 SNEGSKA (reference sequence). This CDR3 is CSASAPTGGFSTEAFF. CDR3 in DNA: TGCAGTGCTAGTGCACCGACAGGGGGCTTCAGCACTGAAGCTTTCTTT.

The chain couples TRBV12-3 or TRBV12-4 to TRBJ2-1; 16 bases are shared with TRBD2. The CDR3 loop spans 15 amino acids. Unmatched junction bases numbered 5, after V lost 7 bases and J lost 8 bases. CDR3 bases: TGTGCCAGCATCCGAGGGACTAGCGGGGGGGATGAGCAGTTCTTC. Protein product: CASIRGTSGGDEQFF.

This clonotype was recorded many times. J is TRBJ2-5 and V is TRBV24-1; no reliable D call. Germline CDR1 reads KGHDR; CDR2 reads SFDVKD. V was pared by 5 bases and J by 1 base, with 13 bases between. The CDR3 contains 15 residues. In DNA form, the CDR3 reads TGTGCCACCAGTGTCGGAGCGACGCCCCAAGAGACCCAGTACTTC. Protein: CATSVGATPQETQYF.

This clonotype has only a few counts. The chain has TRBV18 and TRBJ1-2; D might be TRBD1 (5 bases). V was cut by 0 bases and J by 3 bases, with 5 bases left in between. The CDR3 runs to 13 residues. CDR1 and CDR2 (germline): KGHSH, LQKENI. CDR3 DNA sequence: TGTGCCAGCTCACCACCAGGGGACTATGGCTACACCTTC. Translated, it gives CASSPPGDYGYTF.

The V gene is TRBV20-1, the J gene TRBJ1-6; D call uncertain. Between the trimmed V and J ends, which lost 7 bases and 5 bases, there was a span of 12 bases. Looked up from germline, CDR1 is DFQATT and CDR2 is SNEGSKA (reference sequence). This CDR3 contains 13 residues. The CDR3 is CSGDPNDNSPLHF. Here the CDR3 DNA reads TGCAGTGGTGATCCTAATGATAATTCACCCCTCCACTTT.

The sample holds many counts of this clonotype. This chain connects TRBV29-1 to TRBJ2-5; D gene unclear. Germline V gives CDR1 SQVTM, CDR2 ANQGSEA. The CDR3 runs to 12 residues. V lost 6 bases to trimming and J lost 4 bases, with 12 bases between them. CDR3: CSVFNPGETQYF. The CDR3 DNA reads as TGCAGCGTCTTTAATCCGGGAGAGACCCAGTACTTC.

Many counts were recorded for this clonotype. This chain connects TRBV12-3 or TRBV12-4 to TRBJ2-2, with D uncertain. The CDR3 has 11 amino acids. Trimming took 7 bases from V and 7 from J, leaving 7 bases between them. CDR3 region: CASKKIGELFF. CDR3 nucleotide sequence: TGTGCCAGCAAGAAGATCGGGGAGCTGTTTTTT.

This clonotype was seen repeatedly, ten times or more. The chain has TRBV3-1 and TRBJ1-5, with D perhaps matching TRBD1 (5 bases). V dropped 4 bases and J dropped 1 base, with 11 bases sitting between them. This CDR3 is 15 amino acids long. CDR1 and CDR2 (germline): LGHDT, YNNKEL (reference sequence). CDR3 in DNA: TGTGCCAGCAGCCTTAATCAGGGCAGCAATCAGCCCCAGCATTTT. As protein: CASSLNQGSNQPQHF.

Of note for this clonotype: A much more abundant neighbour one base away suggests this may be a read error. This rearrangement joins TRBV7-3 to TRBJ2-1; no reliable D call. The CDR3 runs 16 residues. Germline V gene data show CDR1 as SGHTA and CDR2 as FQGTGA. In DNA form, the CDR3 reads TGTGCCAGCAGCTTAACCCTAGTGAGCTCCTACAATGGGCAGTTCTTC. This codes for CASSLTLVSSYNGQFF.

J is TRBJ1-1 and V is TRBV7-6, with D tentatively TRBD1 (5 bases). The CDR3 totals 16 residues. Trimming cost V 1 base and J 0 bases, with 12 bases left between them. CDR1 and CDR2 from the germline V gene are SGHVS and FNYEAQ. This CDR3 is CASSLGLGGVNTEAFF. The DNA for the CDR3 is TGTGCCAGCAGCTTAGGGCTGGGAGGGGTGAACACTGAAGCTTTCTTT.

Only a few counts were recorded for this clonotype. The V call is TRBV20-1, the J call TRBJ1-3; tentative D call: TRBD1 (5 bases). The V and J ends lost 0 bases and 3 bases respectively, with 12 bases between them. CDR1 is DFQATT, CDR2 SNEGSKA, per germline (reference sequence). The CDR3 spans 15 residues. CDR3 region: CSARDGAGFGNTIYF. DNA for the CDR3: TGCAGTGCTAGAGATGGGGCAGGGTTTGGAAACACCATATATTTT.

This clonotype was counted between two and nine times. The rearrangement joins TRBV5-1 to TRBJ2-5; TRBD1 agrees at 8 bases. The CDR3 is 16 residues long. After removal of 4 bases from V and 2 bases from J, the junction contained 10 bases not matched to a gene. Germline assignment: CDR1 SGHRS and CDR2 YFSETQ. CDR3 region: CASSPGQGIGQETQYF. The CDR3 DNA is TGCGCCAGCAGCCCCGGACAGGGTATAGGACAAGAGACCCAGTACTTC. Full variable domain (outside the CDR3, taken from reference TRBV5-1 and TRBJ2-5): KAGVTQTPRYLIKTRGQQVTLSCSPISGHRSVSWYQQTPGQGLQFLFEYFSETQRNKGNFPGRFSGRQFSNSRSEMNVSTLELGDSALYLCASSPGQGIGQETQYFGPGTRLLVL.

CDR3 nucleotide sequence: TGTGCCAGCAGCCAGGTAGGGGGGGCTACTTACAATGAGCAGTTCTTC. As protein: CASSQVGGATYNEQFF. The genes are TRBV3-1 and TRBJ2-1; TRBD2 is a possible D gene (7 bases). Trimming left V 3 bases short and J 4 bases short, with 16 bases between. The CDR3 is made up of 16 amino acids. Germline V lookup: CDR1 LGHDT, CDR2 YNNKEL (reference sequence).

This clonotype was seen a few times. The chain joins TRBV7-2 to TRBJ1-6; TRBD1 is a possible D gene (6 bases). This CDR3 comprises 14 residues. V was pared by 5 bases and J by 8 bases, with 13 bases between. Germline V gene sequence: CDR1 SGHTA, CDR2 FQGNSA. The CDR3 coding sequence is TGTGCCAGCAGCAAGGGGGTCGGGGATTCACCCCTCCACTTT. It translates to CASSKGVGDSPLHF.

V usage is TRBV4-2 and J usage is TRBJ2-1, with D possibly TRBD1 on 6 matching bases. CDR1 is LGHNA and CDR2 is YNFKEQ in the germline V gene. The CDR3 length is 12 residues. Trimming cost V 1 base and J 9 bases, with 7 bases left between them. DNA of the CDR3: TGTGCCAGCAGCCAAGTGGGGGCTGAGCAGTTCTTC. Amino acids: CASSQVGAEQFF.

This chain uses TRBV12-3 or TRBV12-4 with TRBJ1-2, with D perhaps matching TRBD1 (5 bases). Deletions cut 4 bases from V and 8 bases from J, with 23 bases between. This CDR3 spans 16 amino acids. CDR3 protein: CASSSAGPRSPVGYTF. CDR3 DNA: TGTGCCAGCAGTTCTGCGGGGCCCCGGTCCCCTGTGGGCTACACCTTC.

The CDR3 reads CSARWASTDTQYF. The DNA of the CDR3 is TGCAGTGCTAGATGGGCGAGCACAGATACGCAGTATTTT. The chain recombines TRBV20-1 with TRBJ2-3, with D hard to call. Trimming took off 2 bases at V and 0 bases at J, with 6 bases between the two ends. CDR1 DFQATT and CDR2 SNEGSKA come from the germline V gene (reference sequence). CDR3 length: 13 amino acids.

This chain links TRBV20-1 with TRBJ2-2; TRBD1 matches 8 bases. The CDR3 length is 19 residues. Trimming removed 3 bases from V and 4 bases from J; junction bases left unmatched: 19. Germline CDR1 DFQATT, CDR2 SNEGSKA (reference sequence). Here the CDR3 reads CSARRYQGASNRGTGELFF. CDR3 DNA: TGCAGTGCTAGGCGGTATCAGGGGGCGTCGAATCGGGGCACCGGGGAGCTGTTTTTT.

This clonotype was seen only a few times. The genes are TRBV7-2 and TRBJ2-3; D is uncertain. Germline CDR1 is SGHTA and CDR2 is FQGNSA. The CDR3 is 13 amino acids. With 7 bases removed from V and 6 bases from J, the gap between germline ends came to 14 bases. The CDR3 nucleotides are TGTGCCAGCACCTTGGCGTTCGGGGATACGCAGTATTTT. It specifies CASTLAFGDTQYF.

The chain is built from TRBV10-1 and TRBJ2-3; 10 nucleotides line up with TRBD1. In germline, CDR1 is WNHNN, CDR2 SYGVQD (reference sequence). Unmatched junction bases numbered 4, after V lost 2 bases and J lost 2 bases. The CDR3 is 16 residues long. The CDR3 bases are TGCGCCAGCAGTGAGATCGGACAGGGGGTCACAGATACGCAGTATTTT. Its translation is CASSEIGQGVTDTQYF.

J is TRBJ2-7 and V is TRBV3-1; tentatively, D is TRBD2 (7 bases). V lost 7 bases and J lost 3, with 19 bases in between. Germline lookup yields CDR1 LGHDT and CDR2 YNNKEL (reference sequence). CDR3 length: 15 residues. CDR3 in DNA: TGTGCCAGCAATTTGAGCGGGACAAAGATCTACGAGCAGTACGTC. It yields the protein CASNLSGTKIYEQYV.

The rearrangement joins TRBV24-1 to TRBJ2-1, with D uncertain. The V gene's germline CDR1 is KGHDR and CDR2 SFDVKD. The V end was cut by 2 bases, the J end by 10 bases, with 14 bases between. The CDR3 has 14 residues. CDR3 region: CATSDSPRTPEQFF. The CDR3 DNA is TGTGCCACCAGTGATTCCCCCCGTACACCCGAGCAGTTCTTC.

This chain uses TRBV5-1 with TRBJ2-5; the D is unclear. CDR3 length: 13 residues. The V end was cut by 7 bases, the J end by 1 base, with 11 bases between. CDR1 is SGHRS and CDR2 is YFSETQ in the germline V gene. The CDR3 here is CASCLELQETQYF. The CDR3 nucleotides read TGCGCCAGCTGCCTTGAGCTCCAAGAGACCCAGTACTTC. The whole variable domain, filled in from reference TRBV5-1 and TRBJ2-5, reads KAGVTQTPRYLIKTRGQQVTLSCSPISGHRSVSWYQQTPGQGLQFLFEYFSETQRNKGNFPGRFSGRQFSNSRSEMNVSTLELGDSALYLCASCLELQETQYFGPGTRLLVL.

This clonotype was detected ten times or more. The V gene is TRBV12-3 or TRBV12-4, the J gene TRBJ1-5; the D gene is possibly TRBD1 (6 bases). V lost 5 bases to trimming and J lost 3 bases, with 14 bases between them. CDR3 length equals 15 residues. The CDR3 here is CASSEGQTTNQPQHF. The CDR3 DNA reads as TGTGCCAGCAGTGAAGGACAGACTACCAATCAGCCCCAGCATTTT.

This clonotype was counted between two and nine times. The chain recombines TRBV20-1 with TRBJ2-6; D might be TRBD1 or TRBD2, each matching 6 bases. This CDR3 comprises 18 residues. The germline V and J ends were trimmed by 3 bases and 1 base, with 19 bases remaining between them. Germline V gives CDR1 DFQATT, CDR2 SNEGSKA (reference sequence). CDR3 coding DNA: TGCAGTGCTAGTAAGACAAGCGGAGGGGGATCTGGGGCCAACGTCCTGACTTTC. It codes for CSASKTSGGGSGANVLTF.

The rearrangement uses TRBV12-3 or TRBV12-4 and TRBJ2-3; possibly TRBD1 for D (5 bases). Trimming took off 4 bases at V and 9 bases at J, with 11 bases between the two ends. The CDR3 runs to 12 residues. The CDR3 spells CASSYRTRTQYF. The CDR3 DNA is TGTGCCAGCAGTTATCGGACACGGACGCAGTATTTT.

The chain is built from TRBV10-3 and TRBJ1-3; TRBD1 matches 8 bases. The ends lost 10 bases at V and 0 bases at J; junction bases unmatched: 5. The CDR3 length is 14 residues. From germline, CDR1 is ENHRY and CDR2 SYGVKD. The CDR3 here is CATGTGNSGNTIYF. The DNA of the CDR3 is TGTGCCACCGGGACAGGCAACTCTGGAAACACCATATATTTT.